Shown below are 20 T cell receptor beta chains from a single sample sequenced in a study of cytomegalovirus exposure and HLA in healthy donors. A multiplex PCR was run with 60 Vbeta primers and 13 Jbeta primers. Here immunoSEQ multiplex PCR was the method, and the copy in TCRdb shows in-frame clones only, minus some. The data contain approximately 150,000 clones, just over 75% of them singletons. The sample consisted of PBMCs. The receptors were sampled from a woman under 40 in good health and CMV-seropositive.

J is TRBJ2-7 and V is TRBV11-1; 8 bases are shared with TRBD1. The V and J ends lost 0 bases and 7 bases, in that order; junction bases with no gene match: 8. The CDR3 is 15 residues long. Looked up from germline, CDR1 is SGHAT and CDR2 is FQDESV (reference sequence). CDR3 protein: CASSLAGNRGDEQYF. For the CDR3, the DNA is TGTGCCAGCAGCTTAGCGGGGAACAGGGGGGATGAGCAGTACTTC.

This chain connects TRBV19 to TRBJ2-7; weak D call: TRBD1 (6 bases). The CDR3 totals 12 residues. V shed 6 bases and J shed 8 bases, with 14 bases lying between them. Germline CDR1 is LNHDA and CDR2 is SQIVND (reference sequence). This chain's CDR3 is CASRPRGGKQYF. Here the CDR3 DNA reads TGTGCCAGTAGGCCGAGAGGGGGTAAGCAGTACTTC.

The sample holds one count of this clone. The chain recombines TRBV6-6 with TRBJ2-1, with 10 bases aligning to TRBD2. Germline CDR1 MNHNY, CDR2 SVGAGI (reference sequence). This CDR3 spans 15 amino acids. The V segment lost 6 bases and the J segment 2 bases; nucleotides outside the gene matches: 4. DNA for the CDR3: TGTGCCAGCAGCAATAGCGGGGGGACCTACAATGAGCAGTTCTTC. Its translation: CASSNSGGTYNEQFF.

This rearrangement joins TRBV4-1 to TRBJ1-1, with TRBD1 identical over 8 bases. From germline, CDR1 is MGHRA and CDR2 YSYEKL. The CDR3 is 15 residues long. V gave up 3 bases and J gave up 4 bases; unmatched junction bases: 7. CDR3 coding DNA: TGCGCCAGCAGCCATTTACAGGGGGTTCGCACTGAAGCTTTCTTT. It yields the protein CASSHLQGVRTEAFF.

The rearrangement uses TRBV9 and TRBJ2-1, with TRBD1 as a possible D gene (6 bases). The CDR3 length is 14 residues. Germline V gene data show CDR1 as SGDLS and CDR2 as YYNGEE. V dropped 5 bases and J dropped 1 base, with 10 bases sitting between them. Here the CDR3 DNA reads TGTGCCAGCAGTGGACAGAGATCCTACAATGAGCAGTTCTTC. Protein sequence: CASSGQRSYNEQFF.

In this sample, this clone turned up a few times. The chain has TRBV25-1 and TRBJ2-5; 8 bases line up with TRBD2. V dropped 1 base and J dropped 5; count of bases not matched to a gene: 9. The CDR3 is 16 amino acids. Germline V lookup: CDR1 MGHDK, CDR2 SYGVNS. The CDR3 loop reads CASSELAGGPEETQYF. CDR3 DNA sequence: TGTGCCAGCAGTGAATTGGCGGGAGGCCCGGAGGAGACCCAGTACTTC.

V usage is TRBV19 and J usage is TRBJ2-7; 8 bases align to TRBD1. The CDR3 has 13 amino acids. Germline loops: CDR1 LNHDA, CDR2 SQIVND (reference sequence). V was pared by 7 bases and J by 3 bases, with 5 bases of the junction left unmatched. CDR3 loop: CASTDRGGYEQYF. CDR3 coding DNA: TGTGCCAGTACCGACAGGGGAGGCTACGAGCAGTACTTC.

The V call is TRBV6-1, the J call TRBJ2-7; perhaps TRBD1 as D (6 bases). The CDR3 consists of 14 residues. Trimming removed 4 bases at V and 9 bases at J, with 19 bases between. CDR1 is MNHNS and CDR2 is SASEGT in the germline V gene. The CDR3 loop is CASSASGQFLGQYF. The CDR3 DNA reads TGTGCCAGCAGTGCCTCAGGACAGTTTTTAGGGCAGTACTTC.

The V gene is TRBV28, the J gene TRBJ2-3; D uncertain. This CDR3 spans 12 amino acids. Trimming removed 4 bases at V and 4 bases at J, with 6 bases between. Germline loops: CDR1 MDHEN, CDR2 SYDVKM. This CDR3 is CASSWSADTQYF. In DNA, the CDR3 is TGTGCCAGCAGTTGGTCGGCAGATACGCAGTATTTT.

The chain is built from TRBV30 and TRBJ2-1; 8 nucleotides line up with TRBD1. J gave up 0 bases and V 3 bases, and 4 bases lay outside the gene matches. The CDR3 extends over 15 amino acids. Germline CDR1 and CDR2: GTSNPN and SVGIG (reference sequence). The CDR3 DNA reads as TGTGCCTGGAGAAGGGACAGGAGCTCCTACAATGAGCAGTTCTTC. This encodes CAWRRDRSSYNEQFF.

V is TRBV2 and J is TRBJ1-1, with D possibly TRBD1 on 5 matching bases. The V end lost 8 bases, the J end lost 4 bases, and 20 bases lay between the germline ends. The CDR3 runs to 15 residues. The V gene's germline CDR1 is SNHLY and CDR2 FYNNEI. As DNA, the CDR3 is TGTGCCAGCCGAGGGGCAGGACTAACGGGCACTGAAGCTTTCTTT. Protein sequence: CASRGAGLTGTEAFF.

This clone showed up just a few times. This chain uses TRBV5-1 with TRBJ1-2; 10 bases are a match to TRBD1. Germline V gives CDR1 SGHRS, CDR2 YFSETQ. Losses at the gene ends were 4 bases for V and 2 bases for J; bases not matched to a gene: 2. This CDR3 comprises 14 residues. The CDR3 coding sequence is TGCGCCAGCAGCCCGGGACAGGGGAACTATGGCTACACCTTC. Translating gives CASSPGQGNYGYTF.

The rearrangement links TRBV10-3 to TRBJ2-5; 16 nucleotides align to TRBD2. The CDR3 totals 19 residues. Germline V lookup: CDR1 ENHRY, CDR2 SYGVKD. Trimming cost V 0 bases and J 1 base; bases outside gene matches: 5. CDR3 protein: CAISESGGLAGGVQETQYF. The CDR3 DNA is TGTGCCATCAGTGAGTCGGGGGGACTAGCGGGAGGGGTCCAAGAGACCCAGTACTTC.

This clone was counted once. The chain recombines TRBV5-1 with TRBJ2-5, with 14 nucleotides matching TRBD2. The junction had 4 bases not matched to a gene; V was cut back by 3 bases and J by 3 bases. Germline V gene data show CDR1 as SGHRS and CDR2 as YFSETQ. This CDR3 region has 16 residues. The CDR3 here is CASSSGLAGVKETQYF. The DNA of the CDR3 is TGCGCCAGCAGCTCGGGACTAGCGGGAGTAAAAGAGACCCAGTACTTC.

J is TRBJ2-1 and V is TRBV10-3, with 10 bases fitting TRBD2. The V gene end was trimmed by 0 bases and the J gene end by 2 bases; junction bases not matched to a gene: 7. Germline V CDR1 and CDR2: ENHRY, SYGVKD. This CDR3 is built from 18 residues. The CDR3 spells CAISESGSGRGTYNEQFF. The CDR3 nucleotides are TGTGCCATCAGTGAGTCGGGCAGCGGGAGGGGGACCTACAATGAGCAGTTCTTC.

The rearrangement joins TRBV19 to TRBJ1-2; D gene ambiguous. With 10 bases removed from V and 4 bases from J, the gap between germline ends came to 10 bases. In germline, CDR1 is LNHDA, CDR2 SQIVND (reference sequence). The CDR3 contains 11 residues. Written as DNA, the CDR3 is TGTGCCACTACCACGGGCTATGGCTACACCTTC. Protein product: CATTTGYGYTF.

This clone was observed a few times. CDR3 in amino acids: CASSDSYYRPTEAFF. CDR3 nucleotides: TGTGCCAGCAGTGACTCCTACTACAGGCCCACTGAAGCTTTCTTT. The genes are TRBV6-4 and TRBJ1-1; possible D gene TRBD1, 5 bases. This CDR3 is 15 amino acids long. Trimming removed 0 bases at V and 4 bases at J, with 12 bases between. CDR1 is MRHNA and CDR2 is SNTAGT in the germline V gene.

The J gene is TRBJ2-7, the V gene TRBV5-1, with D perhaps matching TRBD2 (5 bases). Between the trimmed V and J ends, which lost 3 bases and 5 bases, there was a span of 6 bases. The CDR3 extends over 11 amino acids. The germline CDR1 and CDR2 sequences are SGHRS and YFSETQ. CDR3 bases: TGCGCCAGCAGCTCGAGGGACGAGCAGTACTTC. The encoded protein is CASSSRDEQYF.

This clone was counted only a few times. The chain carries TRBV5-1 and TRBJ2-1; 10 bases align to TRBD2. The germline CDR1 and CDR2 sequences are SGHRS and YFSETQ. CDR3 size: 18 residues. V shed 0 bases, J shed 0 bases, and the junction held 6 bases outside the gene matches. DNA for the CDR3: TGCGCCAGCAGCTTGGGCCTAGCGGGAGCCTACTCCTACAATGAGCAGTTCTTC. Translated, it gives CASSLGLAGAYSYNEQFF.

The chain combines TRBV27 with TRBJ2-1; 9 bases line up with TRBD2. The V gene end was trimmed by 7 bases and the J gene end by 7 bases; junction bases not matched to a gene: 8. There are 14 residues in the CDR3. Germline assignment: CDR1 MNHEY and CDR2 SMNVEV (reference sequence). The DNA for the CDR3 is TGTGCCAGCACTGGACTAGCGACGGAAAATGAGCAGTTCTTC. Translated, it gives CASTGLATENEQFF.